These 7 T cell receptor beta chains share one sample of origin, sequenced in a study of blood T cell repertoires in COVID-19. TCRdb's copy holds only in-frame clones and misses some; the assay was immunoSEQ multiplex PCR. This table has about 220,000 clones, roughly 85% appearing once. Sample: peripheral blood. Receptor source: a man aged 25 to 40 who had recovered from COVID-19.

This chain connects TRBV11-3 to TRBJ2-1, with D perhaps TRBD1 (5 bases). Per the germline V gene, CDR1 is SGHNT and CDR2 is YENEEA. The V end was cut by 1 base, the J end by 8 bases, with 12 bases between. There are 14 residues in the CDR3. CDR3 DNA sequence: TGTGCCAGCAGCTTAGGTGCTGTAGGGGATGAGCAGTTCTTC. It specifies CASSLGAVGDEQFF.

The gene calls are TRBV18 and TRBJ2-3; no definite D call. Germline lookup yields CDR1 KGHSH and CDR2 LQKENI. V lost 8 bases and J lost 6, with 6 bases in between. The CDR3 extends over 10 amino acids. This CDR3 reads CASRVDTQYF. The DNA of the CDR3 is TGTGCCAGCCGCGTGGATACGCAGTATTTT.

This chain joins TRBV10-2 and TRBJ2-2; 7 bases fit TRBD1. Germline CDR1 and CDR2: WSHSY and SAAADI. The CDR3 is 14 residues long. J lost 6 bases, V lost 4 bases, and 5 bases had no gene match. This CDR3 reads CASSGQGLPGELFF. The CDR3 nucleotides are TGCGCCAGCAGTGGACAGGGTCTACCCGGGGAGCTGTTTTTT.

The V gene is TRBV12-3 or TRBV12-4, the J gene TRBJ1-1; D might be TRBD1 (5 bases). With 3 bases removed from V and 5 bases from J, the gap between germline ends came to 10 bases. The CDR3 contains 13 residues. The CDR3 is CASSLGLGTEAFF. CDR3 nucleotides: TGTGCCAGCAGTTTGGGGCTAGGGACTGAAGCTTTCTTT.

The rearrangement links TRBV5-4 to TRBJ2-5; 9 nucleotides line up with TRBD2. This CDR3 has 17 amino acids. The trim removed 0 bases at V and 4 bases at J, leaving 10 bases unmatched. From germline, CDR1 is SGHNT and CDR2 YYREEE (reference sequence). DNA for the CDR3: TGTGCCAGCAGCTTGGCCACCGGGCGGGGGGGCGGAGAGACCCAGTACTTC. Its translation: CASSLATGRGGGETQYF.

The chain is built from TRBV11-2 and TRBJ1-6; 9 positions match TRBD1. The CDR3 is made up of 15 amino acids. Germline CDR1 SGHAT, CDR2 FQNNGV. V lost 4 bases to trimming and J lost 9 bases; unmatched junction nucleotides: 7. This chain's CDR3 is CASSWPGQGVSPLHF. For the CDR3, the DNA is TGTGCCAGCAGCTGGCCGGGACAGGGAGTTTCACCCCTCCACTTT.

The gene calls are TRBV10-3 and TRBJ1-2, with a tentative D call TRBD1 (6 bases). Per germline, CDR1 ENHRY and CDR2 SYGVKD. Trimming cost V 10 bases and J 4 bases, with 22 bases left between them. The CDR3 runs to 15 residues. The CDR3 DNA is TGTGCCACCATGGAGACAGGTCTCCTAACCTATGGCTACACCTTC. Its protein is CATMETGLLTYGYTF.